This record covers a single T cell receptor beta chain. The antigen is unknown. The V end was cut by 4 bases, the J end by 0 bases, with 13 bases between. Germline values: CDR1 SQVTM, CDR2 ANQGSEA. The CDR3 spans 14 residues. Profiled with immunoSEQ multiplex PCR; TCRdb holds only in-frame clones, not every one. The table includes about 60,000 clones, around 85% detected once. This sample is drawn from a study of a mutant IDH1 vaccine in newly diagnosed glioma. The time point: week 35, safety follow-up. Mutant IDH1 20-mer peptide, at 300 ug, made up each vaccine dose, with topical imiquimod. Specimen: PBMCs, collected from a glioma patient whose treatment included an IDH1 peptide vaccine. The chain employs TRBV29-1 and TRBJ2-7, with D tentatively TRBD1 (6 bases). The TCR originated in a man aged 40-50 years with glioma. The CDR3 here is CSVAGQTSSYEQYF. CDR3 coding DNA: TGCAGCGTTGCCGGACAGACGAGCTCCTACGAGCAGTACTTC.